The sequence of this T cell receptor (beta chain) was determined in a study of STAT5B mutations in CD4+ large granular lymphocyte leukemia. Points from the study as a whole: Compared with healthy controls (2/35), patient top clones favored TRBV06 (8/27).

There are 16 residues in the CDR3. Germline CDR1 is SGHTA and CDR2 is FQGNSA. V lost 4 bases and J lost 3; bases outside the gene matches: 9. As to this clone: Its cognate antigen is unknown.

Clones were read by immunoSEQ multiplex PCR, and TCRdb kept only the in-frame ones, dropping some. The table lists some 23,000 clones, 70% to 80% of them singletons. This clonotype originated in a human donor in good health. The chain links TRBV7-2 to TRBJ1-1; 9 bases fit TRBD1. Sequenced sample: CD4+ T cells from blood buffy coats. The CDR3 reads CASSSPGGQGHTEAFF. The CDR3, as DNA: TGTGCCAGCAGCTCGCCCGGGGGACAGGGCCACACTGAAGCTTTCTTT. The full variable domain, completed using reference TRBV7-2 and TRBJ1-1, is GAGVSQSPSNKVTEKGKDVELRCDPISGHTALYWYRQSLGQGLEFLIYFQGNSAPDKSGLPSDRFSAERTGGSVSTLTIQRTQQEDSAVYLCASSSPGGQGHTEAFFGQGTRLTVV.